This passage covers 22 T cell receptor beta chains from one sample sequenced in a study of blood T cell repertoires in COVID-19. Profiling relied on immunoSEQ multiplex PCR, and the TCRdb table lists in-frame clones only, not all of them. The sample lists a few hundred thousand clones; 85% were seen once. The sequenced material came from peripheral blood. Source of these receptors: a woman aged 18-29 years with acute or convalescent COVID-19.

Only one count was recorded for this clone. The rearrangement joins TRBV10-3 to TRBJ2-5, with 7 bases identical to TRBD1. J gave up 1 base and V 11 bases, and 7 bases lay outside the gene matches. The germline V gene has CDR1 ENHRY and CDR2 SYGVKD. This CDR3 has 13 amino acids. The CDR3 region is CAVGTDVQETQYF. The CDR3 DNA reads TGTGCCGTCGGGACAGACGTCCAAGAGACCCAGTACTTC.

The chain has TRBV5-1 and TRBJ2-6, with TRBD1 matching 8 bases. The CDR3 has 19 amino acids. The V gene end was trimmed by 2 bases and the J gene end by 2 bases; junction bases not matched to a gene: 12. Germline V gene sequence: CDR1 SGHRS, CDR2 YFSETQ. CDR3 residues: CASSFFGQGQPAGANVLTF. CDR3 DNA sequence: TGCGCCAGCAGCTTTTTCGGACAGGGCCAACCGGCTGGGGCCAACGTCCTGACTTTC.

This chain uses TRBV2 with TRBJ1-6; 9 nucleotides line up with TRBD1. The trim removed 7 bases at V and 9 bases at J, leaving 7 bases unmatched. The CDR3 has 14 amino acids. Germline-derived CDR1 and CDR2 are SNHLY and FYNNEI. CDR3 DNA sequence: TGTGCCAGCAACGAACAGGGGGCCGGTTCACCCCTCCACTTT. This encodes CASNEQGAGSPLHF.

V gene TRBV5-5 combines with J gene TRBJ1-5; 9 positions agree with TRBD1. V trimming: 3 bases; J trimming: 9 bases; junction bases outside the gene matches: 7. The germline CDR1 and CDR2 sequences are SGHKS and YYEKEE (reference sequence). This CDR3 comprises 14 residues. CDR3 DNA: TGTGCCAGCAGCTGGGGACAGGGTGCTGTGCCCCAGCATTTT. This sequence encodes CASSWGQGAVPQHF.

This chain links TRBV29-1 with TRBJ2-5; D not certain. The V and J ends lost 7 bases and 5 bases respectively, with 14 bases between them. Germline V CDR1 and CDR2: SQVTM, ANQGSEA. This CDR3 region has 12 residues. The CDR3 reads CSGLSLVETQYF. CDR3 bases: TGCAGCGGCCTTAGTCTAGTCGAGACCCAGTACTTC.

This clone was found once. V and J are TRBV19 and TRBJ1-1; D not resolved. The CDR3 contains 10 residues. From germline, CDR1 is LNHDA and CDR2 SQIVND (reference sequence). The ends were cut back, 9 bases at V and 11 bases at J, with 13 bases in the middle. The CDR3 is CARECGGAFF. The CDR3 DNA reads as TGTGCCAGGGAGTGTGGTGGCGCTTTCTTT.

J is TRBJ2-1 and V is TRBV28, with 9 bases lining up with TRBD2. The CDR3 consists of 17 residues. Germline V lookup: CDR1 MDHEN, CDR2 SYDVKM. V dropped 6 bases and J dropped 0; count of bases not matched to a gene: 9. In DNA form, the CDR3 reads TGTGCCAGCAGACTACTAGCGGGCTCGAGCTCCTACAATGAGCAGTTCTTC. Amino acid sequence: CASRLLAGSSSYNEQFF.

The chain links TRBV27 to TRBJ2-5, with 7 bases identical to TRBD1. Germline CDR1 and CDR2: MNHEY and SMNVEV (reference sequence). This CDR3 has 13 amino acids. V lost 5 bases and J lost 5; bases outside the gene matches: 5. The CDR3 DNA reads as TGTGCCAGCAGTAACAGGGGCCGGGAGACCCAGTACTTC. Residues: CASSNRGRETQYF.

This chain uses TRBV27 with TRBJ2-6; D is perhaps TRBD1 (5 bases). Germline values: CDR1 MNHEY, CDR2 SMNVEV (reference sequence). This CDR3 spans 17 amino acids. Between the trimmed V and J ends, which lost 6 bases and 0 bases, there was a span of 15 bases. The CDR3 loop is CASSFDSRSSGANVLTF. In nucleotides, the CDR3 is TGTGCCAGCAGCTTCGACAGCCGCAGCTCTGGGGCCAACGTCCTGACTTTC.

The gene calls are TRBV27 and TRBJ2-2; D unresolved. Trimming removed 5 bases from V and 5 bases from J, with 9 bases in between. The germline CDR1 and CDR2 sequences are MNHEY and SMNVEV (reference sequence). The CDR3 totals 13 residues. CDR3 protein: CASSPPGTGELFF. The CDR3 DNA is TGTGCCAGCAGTCCTCCGGGTACCGGGGAGCTGTTTTTT.

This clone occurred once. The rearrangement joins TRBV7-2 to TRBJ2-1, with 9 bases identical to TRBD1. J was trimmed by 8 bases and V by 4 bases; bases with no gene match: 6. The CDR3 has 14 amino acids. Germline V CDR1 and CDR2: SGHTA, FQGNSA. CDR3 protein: CASSYQTGGYEQFF. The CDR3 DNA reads TGTGCCAGCAGCTATCAGACAGGGGGGTATGAGCAGTTCTTC.

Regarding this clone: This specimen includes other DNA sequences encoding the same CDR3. In DNA form, the CDR3 reads TGTGCCTGGAGTGACCTAGCGGGGGGGGAGCAGTTCTTC. Encoded protein: CAWSDLAGGEQFF. This chain links TRBV30 with TRBJ2-1; 12 bases align to TRBD2. This CDR3 comprises 13 residues. The germline V gene has CDR1 GTSNPN and CDR2 SVGIG (reference sequence). After removal of 1 base from V and 10 bases from J, the junction contained 2 bases not matched to a gene.

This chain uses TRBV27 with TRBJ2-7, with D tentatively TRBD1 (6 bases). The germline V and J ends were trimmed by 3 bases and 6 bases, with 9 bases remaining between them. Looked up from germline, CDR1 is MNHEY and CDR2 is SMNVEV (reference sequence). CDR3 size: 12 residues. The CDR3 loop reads CASSFTGTEQYF. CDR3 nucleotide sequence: TGTGCCAGCAGTTTTACAGGGACCGAGCAGTACTTC.

As DNA, the CDR3 is TGTGCCAGCAGTCCGATAGGGACAGGGTGGGGCGAGCAGTACTTC. It codes for CASSPIGTGWGEQYF. The chain employs TRBV6-5 and TRBJ2-7; TRBD1 agrees at 9 bases. J was trimmed by 6 bases and V by 5 bases; bases with no gene match: 11. CDR3 length: 15 amino acids. Germline CDR1 reads MNHEY; CDR2 reads SVGAGI.

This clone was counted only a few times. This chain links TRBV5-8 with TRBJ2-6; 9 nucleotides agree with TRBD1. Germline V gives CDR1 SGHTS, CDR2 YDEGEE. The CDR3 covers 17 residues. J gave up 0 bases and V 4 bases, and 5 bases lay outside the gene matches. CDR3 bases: TGTGCCAGCAGCCCGGGACAGGGAGGCTCTGGGGCCAACGTCCTGACTTTC. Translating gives CASSPGQGGSGANVLTF.

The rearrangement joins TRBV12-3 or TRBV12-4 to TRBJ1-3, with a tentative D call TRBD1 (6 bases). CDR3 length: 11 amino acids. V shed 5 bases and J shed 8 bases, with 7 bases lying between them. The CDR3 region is CASSQGYTIYF. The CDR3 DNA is TGTGCCAGCAGTCAGGGGTACACCATATATTTT.

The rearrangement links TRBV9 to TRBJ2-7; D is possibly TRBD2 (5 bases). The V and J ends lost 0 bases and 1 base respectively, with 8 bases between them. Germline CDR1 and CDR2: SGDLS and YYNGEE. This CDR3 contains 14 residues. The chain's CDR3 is CASSVAGRSYEQYF. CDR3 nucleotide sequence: TGTGCCAGCAGCGTAGCGGGGAGATCCTACGAGCAGTACTTC.

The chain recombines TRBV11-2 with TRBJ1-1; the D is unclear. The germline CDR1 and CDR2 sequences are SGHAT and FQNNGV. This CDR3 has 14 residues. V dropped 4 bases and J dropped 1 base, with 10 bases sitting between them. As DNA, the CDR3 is TGTGCCAGCAGCTCCGAGGGCAGGAACACTGAAGCTTTCTTT. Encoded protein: CASSSEGRNTEAFF. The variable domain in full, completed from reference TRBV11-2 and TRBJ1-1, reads EAGVAQSPRYKIIEKRQSVAFWCNPISGHATLYWYQQILGQGPKLLIQFQNNGVVDDSQLPKDRFSAERLKGVDSTLKIQPAKLEDSAVYLCASSSEGRNTEAFFGQGTRLTVV.

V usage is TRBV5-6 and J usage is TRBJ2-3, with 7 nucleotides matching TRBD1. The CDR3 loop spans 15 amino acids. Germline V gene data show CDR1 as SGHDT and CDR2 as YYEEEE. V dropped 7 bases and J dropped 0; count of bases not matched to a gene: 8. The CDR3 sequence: CASRYRGTSTDTQYF. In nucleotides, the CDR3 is TGTGCCAGCCGATACAGGGGAACTAGCACAGATACGCAGTATTTT.

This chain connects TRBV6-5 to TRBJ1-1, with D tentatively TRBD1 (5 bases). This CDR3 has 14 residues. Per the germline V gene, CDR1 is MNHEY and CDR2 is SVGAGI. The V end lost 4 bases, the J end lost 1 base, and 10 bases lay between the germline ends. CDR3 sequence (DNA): TGTGCCAGCAGTTGGAGCCAGGGGAACACTGAAGCTTTCTTT. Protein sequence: CASSWSQGNTEAFF.

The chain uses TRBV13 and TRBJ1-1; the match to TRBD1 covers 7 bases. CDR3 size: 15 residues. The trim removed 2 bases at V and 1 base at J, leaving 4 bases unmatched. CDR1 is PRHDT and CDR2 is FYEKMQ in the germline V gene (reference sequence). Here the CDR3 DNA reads TGTGCCAGCAGCTTATACAGGGGAGGGAACACTGAAGCTTTCTTT. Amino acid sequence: CASSLYRGGNTEAFF.

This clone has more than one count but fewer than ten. CDR3 region: CASSLGQQGSEQYF. In nucleotides, the CDR3 is TGTGCCAGCAGCTTAGGACAACAGGGTTCCGAGCAGTACTTC. This sequence joins TRBV11-3 and TRBJ2-7; perhaps TRBD1 as D (6 bases). This CDR3 region has 14 residues. CDR1 is SGHNT and CDR2 is YENEEA in the germline V gene. V was cut by 1 base and J by 6 bases, with 13 bases left in between.